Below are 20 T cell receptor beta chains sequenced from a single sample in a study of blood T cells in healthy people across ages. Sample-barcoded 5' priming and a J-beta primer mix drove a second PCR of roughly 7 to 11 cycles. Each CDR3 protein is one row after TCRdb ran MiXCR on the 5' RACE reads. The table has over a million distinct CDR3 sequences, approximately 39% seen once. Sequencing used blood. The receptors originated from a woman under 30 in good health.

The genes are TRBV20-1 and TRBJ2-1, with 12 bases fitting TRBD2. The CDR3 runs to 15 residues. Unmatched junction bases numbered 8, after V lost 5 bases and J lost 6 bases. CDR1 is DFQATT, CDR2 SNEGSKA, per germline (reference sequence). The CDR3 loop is CSAARTSGTSNEQFF. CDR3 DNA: TGCAGTGCTGCAAGGACTAGCGGGACTTCCAATGAGCAGTTCTTC.

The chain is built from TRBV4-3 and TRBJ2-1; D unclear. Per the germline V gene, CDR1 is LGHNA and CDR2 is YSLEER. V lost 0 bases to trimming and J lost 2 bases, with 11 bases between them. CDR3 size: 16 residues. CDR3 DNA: TGCGCCAGCAGCCAAGAGAAGGCGGCCCCCTACAATGAGCAGTTCTTC. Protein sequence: CASSQEKAAPYNEQFF.

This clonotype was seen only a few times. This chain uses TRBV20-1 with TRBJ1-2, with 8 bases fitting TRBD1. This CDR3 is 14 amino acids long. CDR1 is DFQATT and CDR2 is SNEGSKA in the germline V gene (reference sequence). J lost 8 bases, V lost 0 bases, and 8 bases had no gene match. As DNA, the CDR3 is TGCAGTGCTAGAGATGGCAGGGGGCCTAGCGGCTACACCTTC. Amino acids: CSARDGRGPSGYTF.

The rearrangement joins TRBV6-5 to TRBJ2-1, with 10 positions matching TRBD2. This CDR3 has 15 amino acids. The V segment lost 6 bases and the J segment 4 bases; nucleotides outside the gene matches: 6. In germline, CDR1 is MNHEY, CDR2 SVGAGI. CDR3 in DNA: TGTGCCAGCAGGCTAGCGGGAGATATGTACAATGAGCAGTTCTTC. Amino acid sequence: CASRLAGDMYNEQFF.

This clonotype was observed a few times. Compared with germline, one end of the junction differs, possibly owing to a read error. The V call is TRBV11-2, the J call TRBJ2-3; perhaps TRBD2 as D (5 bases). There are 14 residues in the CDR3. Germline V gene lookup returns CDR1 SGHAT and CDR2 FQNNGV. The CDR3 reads CASSLEGLTDTQYF. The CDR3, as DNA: TGTGCCAGCAGTTTAGAGGGTTTAACAGATACGCAGTATTTT.

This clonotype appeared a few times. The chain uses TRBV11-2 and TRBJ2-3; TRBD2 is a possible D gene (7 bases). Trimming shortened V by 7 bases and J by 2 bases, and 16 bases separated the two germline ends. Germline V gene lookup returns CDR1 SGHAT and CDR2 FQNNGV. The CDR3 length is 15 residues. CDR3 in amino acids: CASTPRGRITDTQYF. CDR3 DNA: TGTGCCAGCACCCCGCGGGGGCGTATCACAGATACGCAGTATTTT.

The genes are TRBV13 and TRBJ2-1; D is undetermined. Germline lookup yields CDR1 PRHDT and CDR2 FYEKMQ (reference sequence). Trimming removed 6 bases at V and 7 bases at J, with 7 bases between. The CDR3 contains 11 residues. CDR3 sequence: CASRYENEQFF. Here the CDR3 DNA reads TGTGCCAGCAGATATGAAAATGAGCAGTTCTTC.

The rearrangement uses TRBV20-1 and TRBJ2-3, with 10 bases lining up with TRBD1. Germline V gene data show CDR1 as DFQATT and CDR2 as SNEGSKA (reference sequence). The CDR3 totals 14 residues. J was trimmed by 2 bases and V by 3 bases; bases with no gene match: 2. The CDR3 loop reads CSARDRGTTDTQYF. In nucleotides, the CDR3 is TGCAGTGCTAGGGACAGGGGGACCACAGATACGCAGTATTTT.

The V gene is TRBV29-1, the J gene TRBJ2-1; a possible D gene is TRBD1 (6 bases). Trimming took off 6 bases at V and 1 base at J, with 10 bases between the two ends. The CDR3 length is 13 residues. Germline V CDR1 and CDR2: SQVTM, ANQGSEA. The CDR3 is CSVTGQSYNEQFF. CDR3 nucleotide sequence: TGCAGCGTCACCGGACAGTCCTACAATGAGCAGTTCTTC.

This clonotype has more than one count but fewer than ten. In DNA form, the CDR3 reads TGTGCCACCAGTGATCCGGGGCAGGATGGCTACACCTTC. Its translation: CATSDPGQDGYTF. The chain combines TRBV24-1 with TRBJ1-2, with a weak D call TRBD1 (5 bases). V was cut by 3 bases and J by 6 bases, with 10 bases left in between. This CDR3 contains 13 residues. CDR1 is KGHDR and CDR2 is SFDVKD in the germline V gene.

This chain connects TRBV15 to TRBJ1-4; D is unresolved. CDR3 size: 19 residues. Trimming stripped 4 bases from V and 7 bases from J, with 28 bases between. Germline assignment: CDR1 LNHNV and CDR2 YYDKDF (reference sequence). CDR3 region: CATSIRWEAYLFEPEKLFF. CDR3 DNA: TGTGCCACCAGCATACGTTGGGAGGCTTACCTTTTTGAACCTGAAAAACTGTTTTTT.

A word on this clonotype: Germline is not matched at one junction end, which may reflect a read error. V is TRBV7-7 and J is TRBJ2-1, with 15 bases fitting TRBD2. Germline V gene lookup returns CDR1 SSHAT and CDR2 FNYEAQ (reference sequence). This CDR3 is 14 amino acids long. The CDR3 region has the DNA TGTGCTAGCAGCCCCCCGGGACTAGCGGGAGGTCTGTTCTTC. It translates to CASSPPGLAGGLFF. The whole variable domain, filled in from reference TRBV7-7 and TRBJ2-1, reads GAGVSQSPRYKVTKRGQDVTLRCDPISSHATLYWYQQALGQGPEFLTYFNYEAQPDKSGLPSDRFSAERPEGSISTLTIQRTEQRDSAMYRCASSPPGLAGGLFFGPGTRLTVL.

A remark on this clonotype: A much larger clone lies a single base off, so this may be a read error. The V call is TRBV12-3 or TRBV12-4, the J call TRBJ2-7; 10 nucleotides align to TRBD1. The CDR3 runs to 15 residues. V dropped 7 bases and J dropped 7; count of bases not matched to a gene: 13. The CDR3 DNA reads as TGTGCCAGCACTCCGGACAGGGGGATATACAATGAGCAGTACTTC. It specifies CASTPDRGIYNEQYF.

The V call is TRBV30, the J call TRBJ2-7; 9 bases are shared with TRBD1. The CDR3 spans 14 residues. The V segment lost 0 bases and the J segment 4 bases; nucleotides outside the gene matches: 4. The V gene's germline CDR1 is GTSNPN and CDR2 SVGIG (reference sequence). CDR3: CAWSVGTGPYEQYF. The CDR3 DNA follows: TGTGCCTGGAGTGTGGGGACAGGGCCTTACGAGCAGTACTTC.

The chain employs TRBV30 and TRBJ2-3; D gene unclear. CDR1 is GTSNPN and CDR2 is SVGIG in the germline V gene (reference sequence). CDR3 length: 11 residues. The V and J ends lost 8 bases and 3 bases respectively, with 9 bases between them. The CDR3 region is CAGQGTDTQYF. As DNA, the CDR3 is TGTGCCGGGCAAGGGACAGATACGCAGTATTTT.

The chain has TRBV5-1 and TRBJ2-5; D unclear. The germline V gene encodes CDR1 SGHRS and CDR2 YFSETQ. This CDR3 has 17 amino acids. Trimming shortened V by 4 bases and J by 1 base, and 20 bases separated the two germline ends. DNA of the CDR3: TGCGCCAGCAGCCCCGACCGACGCACGAGATTCCAAGAGACCCAGTACTTC. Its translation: CASSPDRRTRFQETQYF.

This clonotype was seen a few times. The CDR3 DNA follows: TGTGCCAGCAGTTTTTTGCTAGCGGGCGAACAAGAGACCCAGTACTTC. Encoded protein: CASSFLLAGEQETQYF. The chain is built from TRBV28 and TRBJ2-5, with 8 bases matching TRBD2. V lost 3 bases, J lost 2 bases, and 8 bases stayed unmatched. The germline V gene encodes CDR1 MDHEN and CDR2 SYDVKM. This CDR3 is built from 16 residues.

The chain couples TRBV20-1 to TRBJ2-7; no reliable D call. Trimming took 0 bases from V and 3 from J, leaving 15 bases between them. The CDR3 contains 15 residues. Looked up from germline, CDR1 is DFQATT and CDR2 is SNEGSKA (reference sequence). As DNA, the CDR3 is TGCAGTGCTAGAGATGTTACACCGCAGTTCTACGAGCAGTACTTC. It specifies CSARDVTPQFYEQYF.

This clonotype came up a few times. The CDR3, as DNA: TGCAGCGGTAAAGGTCGGAGCGAGGTCGATGAGCAGTTCTTC. This codes for CSGKGRSEVDEQFF. This chain connects TRBV20-1 to TRBJ2-1, with D hard to call. This CDR3 spans 14 amino acids. Germline assignment: CDR1 DFQATT and CDR2 SNEGSKA (reference sequence).

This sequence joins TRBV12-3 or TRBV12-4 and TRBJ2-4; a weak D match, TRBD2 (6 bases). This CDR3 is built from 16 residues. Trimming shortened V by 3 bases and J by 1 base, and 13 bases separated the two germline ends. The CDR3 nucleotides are TGTGCCAGCAGTTTGTACGCGGGGTCGGCCAAAAACATTCAGTACTTC. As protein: CASSLYAGSAKNIQYF.